The next 29 T cell receptor beta chains were all read from a single sample in a study of blood T cells in healthy people across ages (dated by TCRdb to between 2014 and 2017). Library preparation was by 5' RACE. The sequencer listed for this sample is Illumina HiSeq 2500. The second PCR ran for about 6 to 12 cycles and used a J-beta primer mix along with a sample-barcoded 5' primer. TCRdb itself trimmed the public reads at Q25 with fastp, ran MiXCR and retained productive beta chains. Rows with one shared CDR3 protein collapse into an entry with the most common genes and DNA. This sample is represented by 700,000 to 850,000 distinct CDR3 sequences; about 53% of them were singletons. The ten largest account for around 41% of the sample. The sequencing input was blood. These receptors were obtained from a man at least 80 years old in good health.

The chain links TRBV29-1 to TRBJ2-2; 9 bases are a match to TRBD1. Germline values: CDR1 SQVTM, CDR2 ANQGSEA. This CDR3 has 14 residues. The junction had 2 bases not matched to a gene; V was cut back by 1 base and J by 5 bases. As DNA, the CDR3 is TGCAGCGTTGAAGCGGGGACAGGGACCGGGGAGCTGTTTTTT. Protein product: CSVEAGTGTGELFF.

V and J are TRBV29-1 and TRBJ2-2; D perhaps matches TRBD1 (6 bases). CDR3 length equals 14 residues. V was pared by 4 bases and J by 2 bases, with 11 bases between. CDR1 is SQVTM, CDR2 ANQGSEA, per germline. The CDR3 DNA follows: TGCAGCGTTGGTGGGGGCTATAACACCGGGGAGCTGTTTTTT. Amino acid sequence: CSVGGGYNTGELFF.

This clonotype was recorded many times. The genes are TRBV20-1 and TRBJ1-1; D call uncertain. The CDR3 runs to 14 residues. Germline V gene sequence: CDR1 DFQATT, CDR2 SNEGSKA (reference sequence). Trimming took 1 base from V and 2 from J, leaving 11 bases between them. Here the CDR3 reads CSARGEWLNTEAFF. The DNA of the CDR3 is TGCAGTGCTAGAGGAGAGTGGTTAAACACTGAAGCTTTCTTT.

The chain uses TRBV20-1 and TRBJ2-7; D not resolved. Between the trimmed V and J ends, which lost 0 bases and 0 bases, there was a span of 9 bases. The CDR3 runs 14 residues. The germline V gene has CDR1 DFQATT and CDR2 SNEGSKA (reference sequence). CDR3 in DNA: TGCAGTGCTAGAGATCCACGGTTCTCCTACGAGCAGTACTTC. Translated, it gives CSARDPRFSYEQYF.

This clonotype came up a few times. The V call is TRBV20-1, the J call TRBJ2-2; 12 bases are a match to TRBD2. Losses at the gene ends were 6 bases for V and 1 base for J; bases not matched to a gene: 6. Germline CDR1 reads DFQATT; CDR2 reads SNEGSKA (reference sequence). The CDR3 is 16 residues long. Here the CDR3 reads CSAPKTSGGNTGELFF. DNA for the CDR3: TGCAGTGCCCCCAAGACTAGCGGGGGGAACACCGGGGAGCTGTTTTTT.

The rearrangement joins TRBV5-1 to TRBJ1-2; a weak D match, TRBD1 (6 bases). V dropped 0 bases and J dropped 5 bases, with 17 bases sitting between them. Germline V CDR1 and CDR2: SGHRS, YFSETQ. This CDR3 is 16 amino acids long. This chain's CDR3 is CASSLGVRGEKYGYTF. The CDR3, as DNA: TGCGCCAGCAGCTTGGGAGTCAGGGGCGAAAAGTATGGCTACACCTTC.

This clonotype has just a few counts. The rearrangement joins TRBV20-1 to TRBJ2-3; 8 nucleotides match TRBD2. The CDR3 runs 14 residues. The V gene's germline CDR1 is DFQATT and CDR2 SNEGSKA (reference sequence). The CDR3 DNA sequence: TGCAGCGCTCGGGAGGGCGTTTCGTGGGATACGCAGTATTTT. Translation gives CSAREGVSWDTQYF.

The chain recombines TRBV7-9 with TRBJ2-1; 10 nucleotides agree with TRBD2. Germline trimming cut 1 base from V and 3 bases from J; bases unmatched to any gene: 3. The CDR3 spans 16 residues. Germline V gives CDR1 SEHNR, CDR2 FQNEAQ (reference sequence). The CDR3 sequence: CASSLVAGGGYNEQFF. CDR3 bases: TGTGCCAGCAGCTTAGTAGCGGGAGGTGGCTACAATGAGCAGTTCTTC.

This chain links TRBV7-9 with TRBJ2-3; D may correspond to TRBD1 or TRBD2 (5 bases each). The V end lost 3 bases, the J end lost 14 bases, and 18 bases lay between the germline ends. The length of the CDR3 is 13 residues. CDR1 is SEHNR and CDR2 is FQNEAQ in the germline V gene (reference sequence). The CDR3 sequence: CASSFRGDGYAYF. CDR3 in DNA: TGTGCCAGCAGCTTTAGAGGGGACGGATACGCGTATTTT.

There are a few counts of this clonotype. A clone one base away is much larger, so this may be a read error. This chain uses TRBV20-1 with TRBJ2-4, with D perhaps TRBD1 (5 bases). The CDR3 consists of 17 residues. V lost 0 bases, J lost 0 bases, and 15 bases lay in between. Germline lookup yields CDR1 DFQATT and CDR2 SNEGSKA (reference sequence). The CDR3 loop reads CSARDRNVGQAKNIQYF. CDR3 nucleotides: TGCAGTGCTAGAGACAGAAACGTCGGACAAGCCAAAAACATTCAGTACTTC.

The rearrangement uses TRBV20-1 and TRBJ2-4, with 8 bases aligning to TRBD2. Judging by the DNA end, TRBJ2-7 fits better; the J call may be wrong. Looked up from germline, CDR1 is DFQATT and CDR2 is SNEGSKA (reference sequence). This CDR3 is 15 amino acids long. CDR3 amino acids: CSAPTSSGFFHEQYF. The CDR3 bases are TGCAGTGCCCCGACTTCTAGCGGGTTTTTCCACGAGCAGTACTTC.

This rearrangement joins TRBV5-1 to TRBJ2-1; D remains unclear. V was clipped by 0 bases and J by 4 bases, with 11 bases between them. The CDR3 contains 15 residues. Per the germline V gene, CDR1 is SGHRS and CDR2 is YFSETQ. The CDR3 region is CASSLVFGRYNEQFF. The CDR3 DNA is TGCGCCAGCAGCTTGGTGTTCGGGCGTTACAATGAGCAGTTCTTC.

This clonotype occurred a few times. The chain couples TRBV7-8 to TRBJ2-7; weak D call: TRBD2 (5 bases). This CDR3 has 14 amino acids. The ends were cut back, 0 bases at V and 2 bases at J, with 8 bases in the middle. The germline gives CDR1 SGHVS, CDR2 FQNEAQ. CDR3 sequence (DNA): TGTGCCAGCAGCTTAGCGACTACTACCTACGAGCAGTACTTC. It yields the protein CASSLATTTYEQYF.

CDR3 in DNA: TGTGCCAGCAGCACCTGGACAGGCGGGACCCAGTACTTC. This gives the protein CASSTWTGGTQYF. This sequence joins TRBV5-6 and TRBJ2-7; 7 bases match TRBD1. The J call may be in error: the DNA end matches TRBJ2-5 better. The germline gives CDR1 SGHDT, CDR2 YYEEEE. The CDR3 covers 13 residues.

The genes are TRBV7-9 and TRBJ2-5; tentatively, D is TRBD2 (6 bases). Germline CDR1 reads SEHNR; CDR2 reads FQNEAQ (reference sequence). The CDR3 has 13 residues. Trimming removed 4 bases at V and 10 bases at J, with 16 bases between. The CDR3 DNA sequence: TGTGCCAGCAGCTCAGGCGGGAAAGGCATCCAGTACTTC. Translating it yields CASSSGGKGIQYF.

The chain combines TRBV5-1 with TRBJ2-1; D is undetermined. This CDR3 contains 12 residues. Trimming took off 2 bases at V and 12 bases at J, with 12 bases between the two ends. Germline V gene sequence: CDR1 SGHRS, CDR2 YFSETQ. The CDR3 spells CASSLAATGQFF. As DNA, the CDR3 is TGCGCCAGCAGCTTAGCAGCGACGGGGCAGTTCTTC.

The chain couples TRBV27 to TRBJ2-7; the D is unclear. V was shortened by 8 bases and J by 2 bases, with 10 bases between the two germline ends. This CDR3 is 12 amino acids long. Germline V CDR1 and CDR2: MNHEY, SMNVEV (reference sequence). The CDR3 DNA sequence: TGTGCCAGCGCCCGAGGCACCTACGAGCAGTACTTC. Encoded protein: CASARGTYEQYF.

A few counts support this clonotype. The chain links TRBV7-2 to TRBJ2-5; D perhaps matches TRBD2 (5 bases). The V gene lost 5 bases and the J gene lost 5 bases, with 27 bases spanning the gap. From germline, CDR1 is SGHTA and CDR2 FQGNSA. The CDR3 has 18 amino acids. CDR3 in DNA: TGTGCCAGCAGCCTCAACCCCCTAGCTTACAACTTGGGGGAGACCCAGTACTTC. The encoded protein is CASSLNPLAYNLGETQYF.

The chain links TRBV10-3 to TRBJ2-7, with D possibly TRBD2 on 6 matching bases. Germline V gene lookup returns CDR1 ENHRY and CDR2 SYGVKD. V shed 4 bases and J shed 1 base, with 14 bases lying between them. The CDR3 is 15 amino acids. This CDR3 reads CAISGVSGASYEQYF. The CDR3 bases are TGTGCCATCAGTGGCGTTAGCGGAGCGTCCTACGAGCAGTACTTC.

This chain's CDR3 is CASAGTGGIWEQFF. The CDR3 DNA reads TGTGCCAGCGCCGGGACAGGGGGCATTTGGGAGCAGTTCTTC. This rearrangement joins TRBV28 to TRBJ2-1; TRBD1 agrees at 12 bases. V gave up 8 bases and J gave up 10 bases; unmatched junction bases: 9. The CDR3 length is 14 residues. The V gene's germline CDR1 is MDHEN and CDR2 SYDVKM.

The V call is TRBV29-1, the J call TRBJ2-5; D might be TRBD1 (6 bases). The length of the CDR3 is 16 residues. V was shortened by 4 bases and J by 11 bases, with 29 bases between the two germline ends. Germline CDR1 is SQVTM and CDR2 is ANQGSEA. The CDR3 bases are TGCAGCGTTGCCCCACTTCACGGGACACCTGCCCGTGAGCAGTACTTC. Protein product: CSVAPLHGTPAREQYF.

This chain uses TRBV20-1 with TRBJ2-3; D remains ambiguous. The CDR3 covers 16 residues. V lost 3 bases and J 5 bases, leaving 21 bases between the germline ends. Germline V lookup: CDR1 DFQATT, CDR2 SNEGSKA (reference sequence). DNA of the CDR3: TGCAGTGCTAGCCTCTTTGGGTCAGGAGACGTAGATACGCAGTATTTT. Translated: CSASLFGSGDVDTQYF.

A note on this clonotype: The junction departs from the called germline gene at one end, perhaps through a read error. The rearrangement uses TRBV3-1 and TRBJ2-7; 8 positions match TRBD2. The germline gives CDR1 LGHDT, CDR2 YNNKEL (reference sequence). The CDR3 contains 16 residues. The CDR3 protein is CTSSQGGLGGTYEQYF. DNA for the CDR3: TGTACCAGCAGCCAAGGGGGACTAGGAGGGACCTACGAGCAGTACTTC.

The chain recombines TRBV7-9 with TRBJ1-2, with D unclear. Germline V gene data show CDR1 as SEHNR and CDR2 as FQNEAQ (reference sequence). This CDR3 has 15 residues. The V gene lost 1 base and the J gene lost 0 bases, with 9 bases spanning the gap. This chain's CDR3 is CASSLGFQPNYGYTF. The DNA for the CDR3 is TGTGCCAGCAGCTTAGGATTCCAGCCTAACTATGGCTACACCTTC.

A few counts support this clonotype. The chain has TRBV9 and TRBJ2-6, with D perhaps TRBD1 (5 bases). With 4 bases removed from V and 2 bases from J, the gap between germline ends came to 10 bases. Germline CDR1 is SGDLS and CDR2 is YYNGEE. The CDR3 sequence is 15 residues long. CDR3 nucleotides: TGTGCCAGCAGCTCAGGGTCCGCTGGGGCCAACGTCCTGACTTTC. Translated: CASSSGSAGANVLTF.

There are a few counts of this clonotype. The rearrangement uses TRBV9 and TRBJ2-1; 8 positions match TRBD2. Per germline, CDR1 SGDLS and CDR2 YYNGEE. V trimming: 1 base; J trimming: 6 bases; junction bases outside the gene matches: 12. There are 17 residues in the CDR3. CDR3 residues: CASSVSGGTSGGNEQFF. The DNA for the CDR3 is TGTGCCAGCAGCGTAAGCGGAGGGACAAGCGGGGGCAATGAGCAGTTCTTC.

In its sample, this clonotype was seen a few times. One junction end disagrees with the germline gene, perhaps due to a read error. The chain joins TRBV12-5 to TRBJ2-1; D might be TRBD2 (6 bases). The CDR3 runs 15 residues. Germline loops: CDR1 LGHNT, CDR2 FRNRAP. The CDR3 reads CASALRGPPGDEQFF. CDR3 nucleotides: TGTGCTAGTGCTTTGAGGGGACCCCCGGGGGATGAGCAGTTCTTC.

As for this clonotype: One junction end does not reproduce the germline sequence, and a read error may be involved. The rearrangement uses TRBV3-1 and TRBJ2-1; a weak D match, TRBD2 (5 bases). This CDR3 comprises 12 residues. The V gene's germline CDR1 is LGHDT and CDR2 YNNKEL (reference sequence). CDR3 residues: CVSSPRLYEQFF. DNA of the CDR3: TGTGTCAGCAGCCCTCGACTATATGAGCAGTTCTTC.

This clonotype was observed a handful of times. The chain employs TRBV7-6 and TRBJ2-1; D gene ambiguous. Germline CDR1 is SGHVS and CDR2 is FNYEAQ. V was trimmed by 6 bases and J by 4 bases, leaving 16 bases between them. This CDR3 has 15 amino acids. The CDR3 spells CASSSGSVVYNEQFF. CDR3 nucleotide sequence: TGTGCCAGCAGTTCTGGTTCCGTGGTGTACAATGAGCAGTTCTTC.